Included here is one T cell receptor beta chain sequence, with context. This clone is a singleton in its sample. Its antigen is not yet known. Base-call qualities are not available, and no considerably larger clone is one nucleotide away. This record belongs to a study of cytomegalovirus exposure and HLA in healthy donors (TCRdb year 2017). Some background on the complete study: An earlier analysis of several hundred of the donors reported approximately 260 Gb of sequence data and some 110 million unique TCR beta sequences obtained from about 170 million T cells. Approximately 330 gigabases of sequencing data and approximately 91 million unique TCR sequences made up an early release that covered about 640 HLA-typed donors. Among the roughly 380 genotyped donors, approximately 82% belonged to the genetic ancestry cluster associated with self-reported Caucasian donors. The aim of the study was to test whether cataloging public T cell receptors could identify signatures of past pathogen exposure. The study used immunosequencing to profile the T cell repertoires of hundreds of subjects and linked those repertoires to cytomegalovirus serostatus. In addition to the first cohort of 666 subjects, a separate validation cohort of about 120 different subjects was used. To predict cytomegalovirus infection status, the study brought together high-throughput TCR immunosequencing, statistical association of individual TCRs with disease status, and machine learning. A later analysis re-examined previously published TCR beta repertoires from 500 to 700 donors and added high-resolution HLA genotyping to investigate patterns of TCR occurrence. Rather than using new phenotypic data, the later analysis identified candidate immune exposures from TCR beta sequences and from how often those sequences occurred across donors. To decide whether each TCR beta V gene segment behaved as functional or pseudogenic, an earlier analysis of fewer than 750 of the donors relied on high-throughput TCR beta sequencing. Donor age, sex, ethnicity and CMV serostatus were compiled together with the repertoire data. In a later genetic analysis, genome-wide SNP genotypes for 398 of the 666 donors were used, and that subset was treated as a discovery cohort. Every discovery cohort repertoire had been produced on one sequencing platform. HLA typing covered class I and class II loci at four-digit resolution. Typing coverage differed by locus: A, B, C, DRB1 and DQB1 were typed in roughly 620-640 donors, DQA1 in 522, DPA1 in around 610, and DPB1 in about 450. Because of strong linkage in the cohort, four or five DR-DQ haplotypes were treated as single units for association and clustering. On average, about 200,000 unique TCR beta nucleotide sequences were sequenced per donor among several hundred genotyped donors of the cohort, with 15% to 20% of those sequences being non-productive. The investigation overall reported the following: Assigning TCR associations to individual alleles was difficult when HLA alleles, especially DR and DQ, strongly co-occurred. A later genetic analysis associated a missense DCLRE1C variant with V-gene and J-gene trimming of TCR beta chains, and an independent cohort replicated the association. In vitro tests confirmed that a few of the cytomegalovirus-associated TCR beta chains recognize cytomegalovirus antigens. Specific HLA alleles were associated with over 15,000 TCR beta sequences at a false discovery rate of 0.05 in a later analysis. A further reported finding was that TCR beta sequences accurately predicted the HLA-A and HLA-B alleles for most subjects in the first cohort. According to a later analysis, TCR association rates differed among HLA loci, with DRB1 alleles showing the most associated TCRs and HLA-C alleles showing the fewest. A cluster of highly shared sequence variants was judged likely to represent a technical artifact of the sequencing pipeline. The 87-base-pair reads could not distinguish some IMGT-functional V segments, including TRBV6-2 and TRBV6-3, so those segments were excluded. In a later analysis, HLA-associated TCR beta chains were found to be more clonally expanded and to have lower generation probabilities than equally common non-associated chains. This cohort had only TCR beta chains sequenced, and the lack of alpha or paired-chain data limited which features could be detected. According to a later analysis, most CMV-associated TCR beta chains appeared to be HLA-restricted, and the HLA associations seemed to be driven largely by CMV exposure. In both the original and validation cohorts, the classifier was reported to diagnose cytomegalovirus status with high specificity and sensitivity. Correlated functional status among segregating V segments might be attributable to linkage disequilibrium, but an unknown experimental factor could not be ruled out. Immune exposure information for the cohort was limited to CMV serostatus. According to the authors, the approach could potentially be generalized to other disease states and immunological phenotypes. The study listed 150 to 200 TCR beta chains as associated with cytomegalovirus. Because HLA typing was unavailable for some donors at each locus, only the typed subset was used in association tests. The earlier analysis of about 600 of the donors excluded approximately 15 rarely observed V segments, including chromosome 9 orphons, because counts were too low. While some public TCRs were present in many individuals, most TCR sequences turned up only very rarely across donors. In a later genetic analysis, fewer N-insertions in productive TCRs were reported among donors in an Asian-associated ancestry cluster than the roughly 670-donor mean. Sequencing depth was assumed to be roughly uniform across donors in the presence/absence analyses, though that assumption may not hold. According to a later analysis, parvovirus B19, influenza, CMV and Epstein-Barr virus appeared linked to several top co-occurrence clusters. In an earlier analysis of over 550 of the donors, most TCR beta V segments were observed in productive rearrangements about 87% or about 30% of the time, broadly matching IMGT annotations.

Library preparation employed the immunoSEQ multiplex PCR assay. A mixture of 60 forward primers for TCR Vbeta segments and 13 reverse primers for TCR Jbeta segments was used in the multiplex PCR. The CDR3 region of rearranged TCR beta genes was amplified from genomic DNA with a multiplex PCR assay. The amplified TCR beta libraries were sequenced on the Illumina HiSeq System as 87-base-pair reads. In the source study's methods: Across the 670 or so repertoires, a later analysis counted 80 million or so unique TCR beta chains, 9.5 million to 13 million of which were shared by at least two donors. A nearest-neighbor algorithm error-corrected the raw reads and collapsed the reads into unique sequences, merging closely related sequences to remove PCR and sequencing errors. Alignment of CDR3 sequences to IMGT reference sequences was used to assign V, D and J gene segments. For a sequence to be retained, a match of at least six nucleotides was required to both a V gene segment and a J gene segment. A rearrangement counted as productive if the CDR3 had no stop codons and remained in frame with V and J, and every other rearrangement counted as non-productive. Following IMGT convention, CDR3 was defined as the stretch from the second conserved V-encoded cysteine up to the conserved J-encoded phenylalanine. Sequences without an unambiguous match to a single V gene segment were excluded from the earlier analysis of almost 600 of the donors. An earlier analysis of almost 600 of the donors classified V segments as functional when productive rearrangements were above 56.7% and as segregating when the standard deviation between donors was above 5%. A statistical classification framework was developed to diagnose cytomegalovirus status using the catalog of TCR beta chain sequences. In a later analysis, TCR nucleotide sequences were compared against IMGT/GENE-DB human TR gene sequences so that V and J genes could be assigned. In a later analysis, CDR3 sequences and most-parsimonious VDJ recombination scenarios were assigned using the TCRdist pipeline. In a later analysis, every TCR beta chain was defined by the combination of its CDR3 amino acid sequence and its V-gene family, and reads without a unique V-gene family were dropped. A later analysis removed roughly 590 highly shared, low-generation-probability nucleotide sequences to deal with suspected cross-contamination and a sequencing artifact. In a later analysis, a clonal expansion index for each public chain was calculated from normalized within-repertoire ranks of inferred template counts. Generation probabilities in a later analysis came from a VDJ recombination model fitted to out-of-frame rearrangements, and those results were checked against IGoR. In a later analysis, hypergeometric tests were used to score TCR-TCR, TCR-HLA and TCR-CMV co-occurrence, with a repertoire-size bias correction applied to TCR pairs. To estimate false discovery rates, a later analysis permuted the HLA or CMV assignments 20 times. In a later analysis, co-occurring TCRs were grouped using DBSCAN, and TCRdist sequence similarity was added for clustering within HLA-allele-positive subsets. Co-occurrence clustering excluded repertoires with fewer than 30,000 or more than 120,000 public chains, plus five with anomalous nucleotide sharing. In its TCRdb copy, this immuneACCESS table keeps in-frame sequences only and misses some clones. Where compared with another copy, unresolved V genes explain less than half of these, and the others have no known cause. V and J calls and clone size are as listed in that table; D and trimming were resolved from the DNA. In this sample the table shows around 280,000 clones, over 85% of which occur a single time. The ten largest clonotypes hold roughly 2.1% of the sample.

The cohort consisted of 600 to 750 healthy bone marrow donors. At the time of sampling, all cohort members were nominally healthy, though unrecorded immune exposures were likely present. The donor was CMV seronegative and was included in the group of about 350 seronegative cohort members. Every donor gave a peripheral blood sample, and the peripheral blood mononuclear cells from that sample were used for TCR beta sequencing. Genomic DNA extraction from the blood cell samples was performed with the Qiagen DNeasy Blood Extraction Kit. Taken from cysteine to phenylalanine, the CDR3 has 14 residues. This entry keeps only the CDR3 DNA: 42 bases, framed from base 1. Relative to germline, V is missing 4 bases and J is missing 4 bases, with 8 bases of the junction outside any gene match. CDR1 and CDR2 (SGDLS, YYNGEE) derive from the germline V gene.

The rearranged chain carries TRBV9 and TRBJ2-7; the central 7 bases match TRBD1. This clonotype originated in a woman aged 18-29 years in good health and CMV-seronegative. Sequenced sample: PBMCs. The CDR3: CASSPTTGKYEQYF. Here is the DNA: TGTGCCAGCAGCCCGACGACAGGGAAATACGAGCAGTACTTC. Outside the CDR3, residues come from the reference TRBV9 and TRBJ2-7 proteins, so the full variable domain is: DSGVTQTPKHLITATGQRVTLRCSPRSGDLSVYWYQQSLDQGLQFLIQYYNGEERAKGNILERFSAQQFPDLHSELNLSSLELGDSALYFCASSPTTGKYEQYFGPGTRLTVT.